The next 17 T cell receptor beta chains were all read from a single sample in a study of memory CD4+ T cells and cytomegalovirus serostatus. Single viable CD3+CD4+CD8-CD45RO+ cells were sorted as the memory CD4+ T cells. Sequenced by immunoSEQ multiplex PCR; TCRdb stores in-frame clones only, minus some. This repertoire shows around 32,000 clones, about 75% found once; its top ten account for about 0.65%. What was sequenced was memory CD4+ T cells from blood. These receptors were obtained from an adult in good health and CMV-seronegative. Some clones in this sample may be carry-over from other donors' samples.

This clone has a handful of counts. The rearrangement joins TRBV2 to TRBJ1-4; maybe TRBD1 (5 bases). There are 13 residues in the CDR3. The germline V and J ends were trimmed by 2 bases and 11 bases, with 12 bases remaining between them. CDR1 is SNHLY and CDR2 is FYNNEI in the germline V gene. The chain's CDR3 is CASSERRGWKLFF. The CDR3 nucleotides read TGTGCCAGCAGTGAAAGGAGGGGTTGGAAACTGTTTTTT.

In nucleotides, the CDR3 is TGTGCCAGCAGTTACATCCGCAGGGACCATTCACCCCTCCACTTT. Translated, it gives CASSYIRRDHSPLHF. The chain joins TRBV6-6 to TRBJ1-6, with D perhaps TRBD1 (5 bases). The germline V and J ends were trimmed by 2 bases and 8 bases, with 13 bases remaining between them. Germline CDR1 MNHNY, CDR2 SVGAGI (reference sequence). The CDR3 extends over 15 amino acids.

The genes are TRBV9 and TRBJ1-6; 7 bases agree with TRBD1. Trimming cost V 2 bases and J 5 bases; bases outside gene matches: 1. Germline V CDR1 and CDR2: SGDLS, YYNGEE. The CDR3 sequence is 14 residues long. The CDR3 DNA follows: TGTGCCAGCAGCGTGGGACAGAATAATTCACCCCTCCACTTT. Translated, it gives CASSVGQNNSPLHF.

J is TRBJ2-2 and V is TRBV2, with TRBD1 identical over 10 bases. Unmatched junction bases numbered 7, after V lost 7 bases and J lost 5 bases. Germline V gives CDR1 SNHLY, CDR2 FYNNEI. The CDR3 has 15 residues. This CDR3 reads CASKTGGIPTGELFF. The CDR3 DNA sequence: TGTGCCAGCAAGACAGGGGGCATACCGACCGGGGAGCTGTTTTTT. The full variable domain, rest sourced from reference TRBV2 and TRBJ2-2, is EPEVTQTPSHQVTQMGQEVILRCVPISNHLYFYWYRQILGQKVEFLVSFYNNEISEKSEIFDDQFSVERPDGSNFTLKIRSTKLEDSAMYFCASKTGGIPTGELFFGEGSRLTVL.

The chain joins TRBV18 to TRBJ2-1; maybe TRBD2 (5 bases). The CDR3 totals 13 residues. CDR1 is KGHSH and CDR2 is LQKENI in the germline V gene. Trimming removed 2 bases from V and 7 bases from J, with 9 bases in between. In DNA, the CDR3 is TGTGCCAGCTCACCATCCCTAGCAAATGAGCAGTTCTTC. This codes for CASSPSLANEQFF.

This clone was recorded once. The rearrangement links TRBV7-2 to TRBJ2-3; D call uncertain. The CDR3 is 12 amino acids. Looked up from germline, CDR1 is SGHTA and CDR2 is FQGNSA. Trimming took 5 bases from V and 2 from J, leaving 5 bases between them. This CDR3 is CASSITTDTQYF. In nucleotides, the CDR3 is TGTGCCAGCAGCATCACCACAGATACGCAGTATTTT.

V gene TRBV9 combines with J gene TRBJ1-4; 7 bases map to TRBD1. Germline values: CDR1 SGDLS, CDR2 YYNGEE. V lost 4 bases, J lost 6 bases, and 9 bases stayed unmatched. This CDR3 has 15 amino acids. The CDR3 coding sequence is TGTGCCAGCAGCTCCAGAGACAGGGCGGATGAAAAACTGTTTTTT. Translating it yields CASSSRDRADEKLFF.

The rearrangement uses TRBV19 and TRBJ1-2; D not certain. Per germline, CDR1 LNHDA and CDR2 SQIVND (reference sequence). Trimming pared 7 bases from V and 2 bases from J, leaving 11 bases between. CDR3 size: 13 residues. The CDR3 here is CASKIGPNYGYTF. CDR3 nucleotides: TGTGCCAGTAAAATAGGCCCCAACTATGGCTACACCTTC.

The chain's CDR3 is CASSPPGANQPQHF. DNA of the CDR3: TGTGCCAGCTCACCACCCGGGGCCAATCAGCCCCAGCATTTT. This sequence joins TRBV18 and TRBJ1-5, with D perhaps matching TRBD1 (5 bases). Germline loops: CDR1 KGHSH, CDR2 LQKENI. V dropped 0 bases and J dropped 3 bases, with 6 bases sitting between them. The CDR3 is 14 amino acids.

This CDR3 reads CASSLAISGGLSSYEQYF. CDR3 DNA sequence: TGCGCCAGCAGCTTGGCAATTAGCGGGGGCCTAAGCTCCTACGAGCAGTACTTC. The rearrangement links TRBV5-1 to TRBJ2-7; TRBD2 aligns across 9 bases. V lost 0 bases and J lost 0; bases outside the gene matches: 10. The germline CDR1 and CDR2 sequences are SGHRS and YFSETQ. This CDR3 spans 18 amino acids.

The chain uses TRBV30 and TRBJ1-5, with D uncertain. Between the trimmed V and J ends, which lost 7 bases and 5 bases, there was a span of 15 bases. The CDR3 consists of 13 residues. Per the germline V gene, CDR1 is GTSNPN and CDR2 is SVGIG (reference sequence). DNA for the CDR3: TGTGCCTTGCAGGCAGGCCTCGATCAGCCCCAGCATTTT. Translation: CALQAGLDQPQHF.

This rearrangement joins TRBV30 to TRBJ1-1; no clear D. CDR1 and CDR2 (germline): GTSNPN, SVGIG (reference sequence). This CDR3 is built from 13 residues. The ends were cut back, 1 base at V and 6 bases at J, with 12 bases in the middle. CDR3 protein: CAWSARGWPEAFF. The DNA for the CDR3 is TGTGCCTGGAGTGCTCGAGGATGGCCTGAAGCTTTCTTT. The full variable domain, in which reference TRBV30 and TRBJ1-1 provide the parts outside the CDR3, is SQTIHQWPATLVQPVGSPLSLECTVEGTSNPNLYWYRQAAGRGLQLLFYSVGIGQISSEVPQNLSASRPQDRQFILSSKKLLLSDSGFYLCAWSARGWPEAFFGQGTRLTVV.

This chain links TRBV4-1 with TRBJ1-4, with TRBD1 as a possible D gene (5 bases). This CDR3 comprises 15 residues. Germline CDR1 MGHRA, CDR2 YSYEKL. Deletions cut 6 bases from V and 0 bases from J, with 11 bases between. The CDR3 bases are TGCGCCAGCAGGCACGGGGCAGCAACTAATGAAAAACTGTTTTTT. Translating it yields CASRHGAATNEKLFF.

The chain carries TRBV10-3 and TRBJ1-3, with D maybe TRBD1 (5 bases). Germline V gene sequence: CDR1 ENHRY, CDR2 SYGVKD. The CDR3 sequence is 13 residues long. V shed 6 bases and J shed 2 bases, with 8 bases lying between them. The CDR3 bases are TGTGCCATCAGGGGGACGCCTGGAAACACCATATATTTT. It codes for CAIRGTPGNTIYF.

This clone was observed a handful of times. The V call is TRBV3-2, the J call TRBJ1-1. TRBV3-2 is given as a pseudogene. This CDR3 is 9 amino acids long. CDR3 nucleotide sequence: TGTGCCAGCAGCACCAAAGCTTTCTTT. Its protein product is CASSTKAFF.

J is TRBJ1-1 and V is TRBV7-2; D uncertain. Looked up from germline, CDR1 is SGHTA and CDR2 is FQGNSA. The germline V and J ends were trimmed by 5 bases and 4 bases, with 20 bases remaining between them. This CDR3 has 16 amino acids. The CDR3 reads CASSHGRILLRTEAFF. The DNA of the CDR3 is TGTGCCAGCAGCCACGGACGGATCCTGCTGCGCACTGAAGCTTTCTTT.

The chain recombines TRBV30 with TRBJ1-2; tentatively, D is TRBD1 (5 bases). With 4 bases removed from V and 3 bases from J, the gap between germline ends came to 15 bases. CDR1 and CDR2 (germline): GTSNPN, SVGIG (reference sequence). The CDR3 totals 14 residues. The CDR3 region has the DNA TGTGCCTGGACACGGACAAGAACTGACTATGGCTACACCTTC. As protein: CAWTRTRTDYGYTF.